This is a list of T cell receptor beta chains from one sample in a study of blood T cell repertoires in COVID-19. Method: immunoSEQ multiplex PCR; TCRdb's copy keeps in-frame clones and lacks some. In the table there are 150,000 to 200,000 clones, approximately 82% of which are singletons. Material for sequencing was peripheral blood. The receptors were gathered from a woman aged 80 or over with acute or convalescent COVID-19. The CDR3 runs from the conserved cysteine through the conserved F or W. D genes are given only for firm matches. The size entry is marked missing in some rows and otherwise reads once, few, many or a size class.

clone_size j_call d_call v_call cdr3_nt cdr3_aa
NA TRBJ2-1 NA TRBV12-3/TRBV12-4 TGTGCCAGCAGTGGCCCGGGAGAGAGGCAGTTCTTC CASSGPGERQFF
NA TRBJ1-5 TRBD1 TRBV6-5 TGTGCCAGCAGCGACAGGGGGCTCAATCAGCCCCAGCATTTT CASSDRGLNQPQHF
NA TRBJ2-7 TRBD1 TRBV5-1 TGCGCCAGCAGCTTACAGGGGAACCCCGAGCAGTACTTC CASSLQGNPEQYF
NA TRBJ1-2 TRBD1 TRBV11-2 TGTGCCAGCAGTATTACCGGGGGACAGCACTATGGCTACACCTTC CASSITGGQHYGYTF
NA TRBJ2-1 NA TRBV3-1/TRBV3-2 TGTGCCAGCAGCCAAGCCGGCGGCCTATCGAAGGTCTTC CASSQAGGLSKVF
NA TRBJ2-6 NA TRBV2 TGTGCCAGCAGTGACTTCTCTGGGGCCAACGTCCTGACTTTC CASSDFSGANVLTF
NA TRBJ2-3 TRBD1 TRBV9 TGTGCCAGCAGCGTGGGACAGGGTCTGGATACGCAGTATTTT CASSVGQGLDTQYF
NA TRBJ1-1 TRBD1 TRBV2 TGTGCCAGCACCCGACAGGGGAACACTGAAGCTTTCTTT CASTRQGNTEAFF
NA TRBJ2-3 TRBD2 TRBV5-6 TGTGCCAGCAGCTTGACTAGCGGGAGTCAGTCCACAGATACGCAGTATTTT CASSLTSGSQSTDTQYF
NA TRBJ1-3 NA TRBV6-5 TGTGCCAGCATTTCCGGGATTCACTCTGGAAACACCATATATTTT CASISGIHSGNTIYF
few TRBJ2-1 NA TRBV4-3 TGCGCCAGCAGCCAAGTCGGGTTAGATGAGCAGTTCTTC CASSQVGLDEQFF
NA TRBJ2-1 TRBD1 TRBV10-2 TGCGCCAGCAGTGCCGGGACAGGGTTTAATGAGCAGTTCTTC CASSAGTGFNEQFF
NA TRBJ2-3 TRBD1 TRBV4-2 TGTGCCAGCAGCCTTCGACGGCCAGGGGGCGGCCCAGATACGCAGTATTTT CASSLRRPGGGPDTQYF
NA TRBJ2-2 TRBD2 TRBV6-5 TGTGCCAGCAGTTACTCGGGGACTAGCGGGACCGGGGAGCTGTTTTTT CASSYSGTSGTGELFF
few TRBJ1-5 NA TRBV6-5 TGTGCCAGCAGTTCCGGGAATCAGCCCCAGCATTTT CASSSGNQPQHF
NA TRBJ2-7 TRBD2 TRBV7-6 TGTGCCAGCAGCTCTCCCAGGGGCGGGAGGAGGGAGTACGAGCAGTACTTC CASSSPRGGRREYEQYF
NA TRBJ2-7 NA TRBV7-2 TGTGCCAGCAGCCCGCTCCCCCCCGGACTCGGGGGCGAGCAGTACTTC CASSPLPPGLGGEQYF
NA TRBJ1-2 TRBD1 TRBV18 TGTGCCAGCTCACTTGTCACAGGGGTGGACTATGGCTACACCTTC CASSLVTGVDYGYTF
NA TRBJ2-7 TRBD1 TRBV18 TGTGCCAGCTCACCCGGTCGGACAGGAGCCTCCTACGAGCAGTACTTC CASSPGRTGASYEQYF
NA TRBJ2-7 TRBD1 TRBV18 TGTGCCAGCTCACCAGTAACAGGGGTCGAGCAGTACTTC CASSPVTGVEQYF
once TRBJ2-2 NA TRBV12-5 TGTGCTAGTGGCCCTACGGGATCCACCGGGGAGCTGTTTTTT CASGPTGSTGELFF
once TRBJ1-1 TRBD1 TRBV5-4 TGTGCCAGCAGCTTTACAGGGGGCGGATGGACTGAAGCTTTCTTT CASSFTGGGWTEAFF
NA TRBJ1-2 NA TRBV4-1 TGCGCCAGCAGCCAAGAAGTTACTGGGGGGATTGCAAGGGGCTACACCTTC CASSQEVTGGIARGYTF
NA TRBJ2-7 TRBD2 TRBV30 TGTGCCTGGAGTGTACTGGCTAGCGGGAGTAAGCAGTACTTC CAWSVLASGSKQYF
NA TRBJ2-1 TRBD2 TRBV7-2 TGTGCCAGCAGCTTATGGTGGGGCGGGAGAGGCAATGAGCAGTTCTTC CASSLWWGGRGNEQFF
few TRBJ2-2 NA TRBV27 TGTGCCAGCAGTTTGGTAGGGGGTAACACCGGGGAGCTGTTTTTT CASSLVGGNTGELFF
NA TRBJ2-2 NA TRBV7-6 TGTGCCAGCAGCAGCTGGGGCTCGAACACCGGGGAGCTGTTTTTT CASSSWGSNTGELFF
few TRBJ1-5 NA TRBV4-1 TGCGCCAGCAGCCAAGTGACGGGGAGCAATCAGCCCCAGCATTTT CASSQVTGSNQPQHF
NA TRBJ1-1 TRBD1 TRBV18 TGTGCCAGCTCACCAAGTCAGGGGGCGCGTGTTGAAGCTTTCTTT CASSPSQGARVEAFF
NA TRBJ1-1 NA TRBV7-9 TGTGCCAGCAGCCGCGAAAACGGTGGAGCTTTCTTT CASSRENGGAFF
once TRBJ1-5 NA TRBV27 TGTGCCAGCGCAGCAGGGCTATATAGCAATCAGCCCCAGCATTTT CASAAGLYSNQPQHF
NA TRBJ2-3 NA TRBV30 TGTGCCTGGTCCCTACACGGGGCAGATACGCAGTATTTT CAWSLHGADTQYF
NA TRBJ1-1 NA TRBV19 TGTGCCAGTAGTCGCGGGGGAATGAACACTGAAGCTTTCTTT CASSRGGMNTEAFF
NA TRBJ1-2 TRBD1 TRBV29-1 TGCAGCCTACAGGGGAACTATGGCTACACCTTC CSLQGNYGYTF
NA TRBJ2-7 TRBD1 TRBV29-1 TGCAGCGCCCGGGACAGCCGAGCCTACGAGCAGTACTTC CSARDSRAYEQYF
NA TRBJ1-1 TRBD1 TRBV9 TGTGCCAGCTCCCGGAGACTGGGACAGGGTGCCACTGAAGCTTTCTTT CASSRRLGQGATEAFF
NA TRBJ1-1 TRBD1 TRBV4-3 TGCGCCAGCAGCCAAGATCATATAACAGGGGCCGGGAGTAGGACTGAAGCTTTCTTT CASSQDHITGAGSRTEAFF
NA TRBJ2-1 TRBD2 TRBV15 TGTGCCACCAGCAGGCTAGAGGTACCGGGAGGGGTCCATGAGCAGTTCTTC CATSRLEVPGGVHEQFF
NA TRBJ2-3 NA TRBV7-2 TGTGCCAGCAGCTTCCAAACGTCGGGGGATACGCAGTATTTT CASSFQTSGDTQYF
NA TRBJ2-3 TRBD2 TRBV5-1 TGCGCCAGCAGCGGGACTAGCGGATGGGATACGCAGTATTTT CASSGTSGWDTQYF
NA TRBJ2-2 NA TRBV7-2 TGTGCCAGCAGCTTAAAAGGACTTTACCCACGAACTGGTACCGGGGAGCTGTTTTTT CASSLKGLYPRTGTGELFF
once TRBJ1-1 NA TRBV5-4 TGTGCCAGCAGCTTGGATCGGCAGGGTAAAGCTTTCTTT CASSLDRQGKAFF
once TRBJ1-1 TRBD1 TRBV18 TGTGCCAGCTTACGGACAGGGAGGAACACTGAAGCTTTCTTT CASLRTGRNTEAFF
once TRBJ2-2 TRBD2 TRBV15 TGTGCCACCAGCAGAGATTCTAGCGGGAGAAGGGGGACCGGGGAGCTGTTTTTT CATSRDSSGRRGTGELFF
NA TRBJ1-6 TRBD1 TRBV5-1 TGCGCCAGCAGCGCGGGACAGGGAGGCAATTCACCCCTCCACTTT CASSAGQGGNSPLHF
NA TRBJ2-7 NA TRBV5-1 TGCGCCAGCAGCTTGGGGGGCCGCTACGAGCAGTACTTC CASSLGGRYEQYF
NA TRBJ2-5 NA TRBV5-1 TGCGCCAGCAGCCCTGGAGGGACAGAAGAGACCCAGTACTTC CASSPGGTEETQYF
NA TRBJ1-2 TRBD1 TRBV6-5 TGTGCCAGCTTACCCGAATTCCGGACAGGGTATGGCTACACCTTC CASLPEFRTGYGYTF
NA TRBJ2-1 TRBD2 TRBV10-2 TGCGCCAGCAGCAAGGGAGGGTCCTACAATGAGCAGTTCTTC CASSKGGSYNEQFF
NA TRBJ2-1 NA TRBV27 TGTGCCAGCAGTTTAGCAGATCTCTACAATGAGCAGTTCTTC CASSLADLYNEQFF
NA TRBJ1-6 TRBD1 TRBV30 TGTGCCTGGAGTGTACGGGGACAGGGGGCTTCACCCCTCCACTTT CAWSVRGQGASPLHF
NA TRBJ1-1 NA TRBV19 TGTGCCAGTAGGCAGATGAACACTGAAGCTTTCTTT CASRQMNTEAFF
many TRBJ1-1 TRBD1 TRBV3-1/TRBV3-2 TGTGCCAGCAGCCTGTGGGACAGGGGTTCTGAAGCTTTCTTT CASSLWDRGSEAFF
NA TRBJ1-2 NA TRBV25-1 TGTGCCAGCAGTGAATTGGGGGGGGCAGCCTCTAACTATGGCTACACCTTC CASSELGGAASNYGYTF
NA TRBJ1-2 TRBD1 TRBV2 TGTGCCAGCAGGGGACAGGGGAGGTATGGCTACACCTTC CASRGQGRYGYTF
NA TRBJ2-2 NA TRBV19 TGTGCCAGTAGTTCCTTCGGAGCGGGCGGGGAGCTGTTTTTT CASSSFGAGGELFF
NA TRBJ2-7 TRBD2 TRBV19 TGTGCCAGTAGTATAGCCTCTAGCGGGCGTCCCTACGAGCAGTACTTC CASSIASSGRPYEQYF
NA TRBJ2-1 TRBD1 TRBV6-5 TGTGCCACCGGGACAGGACTCAATGAGCAGTTCTTC CATGTGLNEQFF
NA TRBJ1-2 NA TRBV3-1/TRBV3-2 TGTGCCAGCAGCCAACCGACAGGATTATATGGCTACACCTTC CASSQPTGLYGYTF